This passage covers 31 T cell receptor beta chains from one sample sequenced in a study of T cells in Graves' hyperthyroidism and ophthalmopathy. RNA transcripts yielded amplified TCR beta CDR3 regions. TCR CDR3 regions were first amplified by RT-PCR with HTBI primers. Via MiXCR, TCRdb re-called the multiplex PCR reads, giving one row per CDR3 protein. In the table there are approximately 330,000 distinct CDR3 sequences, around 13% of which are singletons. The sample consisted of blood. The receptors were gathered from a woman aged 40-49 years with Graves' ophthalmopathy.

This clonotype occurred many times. In DNA, the CDR3 is TGTGCCAGCAGAAACAGTTTGAACACTGAAGCTTTCTTT. Protein sequence: CASRNSLNTEAFF. This chain uses TRBV25-1 with TRBJ1-1, with D uncertain. In germline, CDR1 is MGHDK, CDR2 SYGVNS. The CDR3 length is 13 residues. Deletions cut 6 bases from V and 0 bases from J, with 8 bases between.

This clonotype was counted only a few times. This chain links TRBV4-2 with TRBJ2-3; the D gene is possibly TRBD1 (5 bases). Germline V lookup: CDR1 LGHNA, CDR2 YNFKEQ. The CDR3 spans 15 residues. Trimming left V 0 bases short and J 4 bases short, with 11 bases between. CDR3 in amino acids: CASSQDPGRSDTQYF. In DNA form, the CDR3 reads TGTGCCAGCAGCCAAGACCCAGGGCGATCAGATACGCAGTATTTT.

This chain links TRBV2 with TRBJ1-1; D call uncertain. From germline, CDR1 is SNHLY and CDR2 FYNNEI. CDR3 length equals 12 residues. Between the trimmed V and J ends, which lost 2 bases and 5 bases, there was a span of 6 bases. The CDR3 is CASSERDTEAFF. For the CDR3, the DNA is TGTGCCAGCAGTGAAAGGGATACTGAAGCTTTCTTT.

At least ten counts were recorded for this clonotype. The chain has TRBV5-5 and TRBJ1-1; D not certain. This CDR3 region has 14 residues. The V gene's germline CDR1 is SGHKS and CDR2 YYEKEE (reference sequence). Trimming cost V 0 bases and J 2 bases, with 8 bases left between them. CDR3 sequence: CASSLGQSNTEAFF. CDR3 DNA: TGTGCCAGCAGCTTGGGGCAGTCCAACACTGAAGCTTTCTTT.

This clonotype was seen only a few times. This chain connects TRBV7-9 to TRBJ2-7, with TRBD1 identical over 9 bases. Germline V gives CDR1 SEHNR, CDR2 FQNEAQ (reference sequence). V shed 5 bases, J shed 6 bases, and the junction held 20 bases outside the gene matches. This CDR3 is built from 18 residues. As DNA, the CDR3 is TGTGCCAGCAGCCCTAGATCGGTCGGGACAGGGTACTCTAGCGAGCAGTACTTC. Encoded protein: CASSPRSVGTGYSSEQYF.

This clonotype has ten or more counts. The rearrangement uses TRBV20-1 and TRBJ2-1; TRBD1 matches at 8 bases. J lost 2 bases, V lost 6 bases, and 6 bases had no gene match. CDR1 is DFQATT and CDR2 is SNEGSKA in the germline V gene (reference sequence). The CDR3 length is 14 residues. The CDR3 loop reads CSADQGAPYNEQFF. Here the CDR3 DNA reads TGCAGTGCAGACCAGGGGGCACCCTACAATGAGCAGTTCTTC.

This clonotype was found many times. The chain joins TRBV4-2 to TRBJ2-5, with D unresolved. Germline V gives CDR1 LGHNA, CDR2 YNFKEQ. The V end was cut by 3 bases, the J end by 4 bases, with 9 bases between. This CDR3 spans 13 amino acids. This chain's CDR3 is CASSQAARETQYF. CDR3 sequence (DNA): TGTGCCAGCAGCCAGGCTGCCAGAGAGACCCAGTACTTC.

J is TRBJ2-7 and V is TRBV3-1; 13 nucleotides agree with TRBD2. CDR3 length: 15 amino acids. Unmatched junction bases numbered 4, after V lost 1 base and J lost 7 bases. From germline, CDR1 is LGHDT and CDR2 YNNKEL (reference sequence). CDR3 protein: CASSQVPGLAGEQYF. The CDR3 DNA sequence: TGTGCCAGCAGCCAAGTCCCGGGACTAGCGGGAGAGCAGTACTTC.

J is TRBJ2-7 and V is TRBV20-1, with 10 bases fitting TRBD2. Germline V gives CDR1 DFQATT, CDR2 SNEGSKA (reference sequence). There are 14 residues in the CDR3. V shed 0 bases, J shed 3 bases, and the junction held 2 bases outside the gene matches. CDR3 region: CSARDSGGLYEQYF. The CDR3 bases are TGCAGTGCTAGAGATAGCGGGGGGCTCTACGAGCAGTACTTC.

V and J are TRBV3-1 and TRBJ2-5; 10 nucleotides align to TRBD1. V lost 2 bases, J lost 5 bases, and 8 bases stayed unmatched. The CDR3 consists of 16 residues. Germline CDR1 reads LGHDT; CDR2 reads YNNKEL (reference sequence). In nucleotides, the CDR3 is TGTGCCAGCAGCCAACAAGACAGGGGGCTTCGGGAGACCCAGTACTTC. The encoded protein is CASSQQDRGLRETQYF.

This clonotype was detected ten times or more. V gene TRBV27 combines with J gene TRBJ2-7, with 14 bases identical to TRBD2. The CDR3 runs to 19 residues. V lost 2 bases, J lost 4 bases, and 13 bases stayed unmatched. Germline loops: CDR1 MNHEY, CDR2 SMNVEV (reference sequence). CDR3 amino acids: CASSLIGTSGSVSKYEQYF. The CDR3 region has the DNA TGTGCCAGCAGTTTAATTGGGACTAGCGGGAGCGTGTCCAAGTACGAGCAGTACTTC.

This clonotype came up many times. CDR3 DNA sequence: TGTGCCAGCTCACCGAAGGGTGGGGACACTGAAGCTTTCTTT. It specifies CASSPKGGDTEAFF. The gene calls are TRBV18 and TRBJ1-1; D is uncertain. V was trimmed by 3 bases and J by 3 bases, leaving 11 bases between them. The CDR3 totals 14 residues. Germline V gene lookup returns CDR1 KGHSH and CDR2 LQKENI.

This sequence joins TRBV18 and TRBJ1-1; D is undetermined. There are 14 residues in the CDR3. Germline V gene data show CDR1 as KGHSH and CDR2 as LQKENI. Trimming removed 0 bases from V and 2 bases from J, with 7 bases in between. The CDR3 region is CASSPPSVNTEAFF. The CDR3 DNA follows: TGTGCCAGCTCACCACCGTCAGTAAACACTGAAGCTTTCTTT. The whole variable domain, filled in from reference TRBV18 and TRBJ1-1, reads NAGVMQNPRHLVRRRGQEARLRCSPMKGHSHVYWYRQLPEEGLKFMVYLQKENIIDESGMPKERFSAEFPKEGPSILRIQQVVRGDSAAYFCASSPPSVNTEAFFGQGTRLTVV.

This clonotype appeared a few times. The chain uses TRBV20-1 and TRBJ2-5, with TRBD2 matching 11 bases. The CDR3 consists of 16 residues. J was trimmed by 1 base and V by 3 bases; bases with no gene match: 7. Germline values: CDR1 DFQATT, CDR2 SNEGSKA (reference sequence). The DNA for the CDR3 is TGCAGTGCTAGTTCTCTTACTAGCGGGGGCCAAGAGACCCAGTACTTC. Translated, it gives CSASSLTSGGQETQYF.

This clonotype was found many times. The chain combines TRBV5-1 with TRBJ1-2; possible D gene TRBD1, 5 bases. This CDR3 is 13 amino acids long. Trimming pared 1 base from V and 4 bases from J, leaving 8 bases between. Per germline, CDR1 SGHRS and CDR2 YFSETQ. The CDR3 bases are TGCGCCAGCAGCTTGCGACAGCTCTATGGCTACACCTTC. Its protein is CASSLRQLYGYTF.

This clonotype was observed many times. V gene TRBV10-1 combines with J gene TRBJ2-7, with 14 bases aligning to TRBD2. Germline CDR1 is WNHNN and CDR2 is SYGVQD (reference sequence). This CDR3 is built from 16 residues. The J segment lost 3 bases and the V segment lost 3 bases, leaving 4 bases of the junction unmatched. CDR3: CASSDSGLAGGYEQYF. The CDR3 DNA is TGCGCCAGCAGTGATTCCGGACTAGCGGGAGGCTACGAGCAGTACTTC.

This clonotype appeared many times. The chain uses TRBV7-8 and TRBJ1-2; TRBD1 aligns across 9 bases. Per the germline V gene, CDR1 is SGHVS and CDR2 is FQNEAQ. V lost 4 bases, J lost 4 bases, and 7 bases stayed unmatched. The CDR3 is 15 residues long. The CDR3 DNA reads TGTGCCAGCAGCTCGTCCGGGACAGGGATCTATGGCTACACCTTC. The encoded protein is CASSSSGTGIYGYTF. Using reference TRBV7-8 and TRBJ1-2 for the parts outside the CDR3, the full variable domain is GAGVSQSPRYKVAKRGQDVALRCDPISGHVSLFWYQQALGQGPEFLTYFQNEAQLDKSGLPSDRFFAERPEGSVSTLKIQRTQQEDSAVYLCASSSSGTGIYGYTFGSGTRLTVV.

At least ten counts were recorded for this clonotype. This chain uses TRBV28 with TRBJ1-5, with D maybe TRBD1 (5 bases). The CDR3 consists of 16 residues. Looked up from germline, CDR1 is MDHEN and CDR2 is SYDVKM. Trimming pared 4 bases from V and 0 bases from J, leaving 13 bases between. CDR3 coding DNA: TGTGCCAGCAGTTCCTTCCAGGGATCTAGCAATCAGCCCCAGCATTTT. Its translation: CASSSFQGSSNQPQHF.

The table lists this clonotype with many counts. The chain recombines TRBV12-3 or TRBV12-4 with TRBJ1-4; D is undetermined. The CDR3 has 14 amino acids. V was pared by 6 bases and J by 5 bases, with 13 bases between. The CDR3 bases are TGTGCCAGCAGCGCGGATGGGGTGAATGAAAAACTGTTTTTT. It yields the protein CASSADGVNEKLFF.

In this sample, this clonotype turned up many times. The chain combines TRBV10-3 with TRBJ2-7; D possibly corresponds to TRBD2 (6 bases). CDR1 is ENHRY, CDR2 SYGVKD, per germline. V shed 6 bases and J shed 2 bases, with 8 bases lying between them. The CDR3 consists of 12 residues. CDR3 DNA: TGTGCCATCAGCAGGGAGGCCTACGAGCAGTACTTC. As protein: CAISREAYEQYF.

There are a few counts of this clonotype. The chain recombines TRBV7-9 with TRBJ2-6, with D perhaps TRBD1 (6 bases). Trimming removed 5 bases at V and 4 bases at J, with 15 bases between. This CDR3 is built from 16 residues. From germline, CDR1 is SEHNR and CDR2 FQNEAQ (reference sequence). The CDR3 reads CASSVSTGFGANVLTF. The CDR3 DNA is TGTGCCAGCAGCGTCTCCACAGGGTTCGGGGCCAACGTCCTGACTTTC.

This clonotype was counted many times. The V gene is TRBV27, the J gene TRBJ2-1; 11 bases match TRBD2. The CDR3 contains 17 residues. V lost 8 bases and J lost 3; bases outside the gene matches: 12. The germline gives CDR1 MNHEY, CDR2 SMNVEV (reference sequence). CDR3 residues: CASFRLAGGRVYNEQFF. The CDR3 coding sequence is TGTGCCAGCTTTCGGCTAGCGGGAGGAAGAGTCTACAATGAGCAGTTCTTC.

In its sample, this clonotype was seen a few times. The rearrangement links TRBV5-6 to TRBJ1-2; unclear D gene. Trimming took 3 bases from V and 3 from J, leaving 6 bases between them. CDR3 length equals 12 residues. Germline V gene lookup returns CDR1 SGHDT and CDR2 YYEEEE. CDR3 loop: CASSSFDYGYTF. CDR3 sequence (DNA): TGTGCCAGCAGCTCCTTCGACTATGGCTACACCTTC. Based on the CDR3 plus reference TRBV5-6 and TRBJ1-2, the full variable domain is DAGVTQSPTHLIKTRGQQVTLRCSPKSGHDTVSWYQQALGQGPQFIFQYYEEEERQRGNFPDRFSGHQFPNYSSELNVNALLLGDSALYLCASSSFDYGYTFGSGTRLTVV.

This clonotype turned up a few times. CDR3 protein: CASSLDPLKNTEAFF. CDR3 bases: TGCGCCAGCAGCTTGGACCCTTTGAAGAACACTGAAGCTTTCTTT. The chain couples TRBV5-1 to TRBJ1-1, with D uncertain. This CDR3 is built from 15 residues. Trimming cost V 0 bases and J 1 base, with 10 bases left between them. The germline V gene encodes CDR1 SGHRS and CDR2 YFSETQ.

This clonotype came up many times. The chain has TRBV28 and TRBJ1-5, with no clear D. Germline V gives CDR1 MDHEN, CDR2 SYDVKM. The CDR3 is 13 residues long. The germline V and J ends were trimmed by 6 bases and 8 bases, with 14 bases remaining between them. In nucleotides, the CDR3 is TGTGCCAGCAGATCCATCCGACCGAAGCCCCAGCATTTT. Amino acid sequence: CASRSIRPKPQHF. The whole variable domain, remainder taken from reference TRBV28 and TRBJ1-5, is DVKVTQSSRYLVKRTGEKVFLECVQDMDHENMFWYRQDPGLGLRLIYFSYDVKMKEKGDIPEGYSVSREKKERFSLILESASTNQTSMYLCASRSIRPKPQHFGDGTRLSIL.

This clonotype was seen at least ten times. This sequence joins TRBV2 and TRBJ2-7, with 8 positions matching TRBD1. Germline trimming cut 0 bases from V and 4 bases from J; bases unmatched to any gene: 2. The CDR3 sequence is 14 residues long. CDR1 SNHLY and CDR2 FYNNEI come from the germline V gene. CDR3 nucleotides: TGTGCCAGCAGTGAAGCTACAGGGGGTTACGAGCAGTACTTC. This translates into CASSEATGGYEQYF.

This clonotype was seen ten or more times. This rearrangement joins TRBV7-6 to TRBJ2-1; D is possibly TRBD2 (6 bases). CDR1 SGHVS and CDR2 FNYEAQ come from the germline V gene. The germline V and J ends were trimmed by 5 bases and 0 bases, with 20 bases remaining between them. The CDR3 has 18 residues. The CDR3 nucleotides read TGTGCCAGCAGCCAATGGACCGGGGGTGCCCTCTCCTACAATGAGCAGTTCTTC. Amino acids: CASSQWTGGALSYNEQFF.

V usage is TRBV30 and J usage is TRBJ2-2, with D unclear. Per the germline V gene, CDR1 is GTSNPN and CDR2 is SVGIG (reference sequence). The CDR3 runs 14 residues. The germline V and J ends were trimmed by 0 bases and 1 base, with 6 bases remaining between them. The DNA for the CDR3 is TGTGCCTGGAGTGTAACATGGAACACCGGGGAGCTGTTTTTT. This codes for CAWSVTWNTGELFF.

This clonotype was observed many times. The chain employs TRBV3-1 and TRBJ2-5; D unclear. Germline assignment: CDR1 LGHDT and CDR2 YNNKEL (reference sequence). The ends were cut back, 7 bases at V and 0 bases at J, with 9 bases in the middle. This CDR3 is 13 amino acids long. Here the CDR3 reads CASKGRYQETQYF. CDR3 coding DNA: TGTGCCAGCAAAGGCAGGTACCAAGAGACCCAGTACTTC.

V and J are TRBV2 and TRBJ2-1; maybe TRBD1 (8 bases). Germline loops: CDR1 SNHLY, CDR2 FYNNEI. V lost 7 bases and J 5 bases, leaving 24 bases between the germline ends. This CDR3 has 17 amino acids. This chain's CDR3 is CASKDREWLAANNEQFF. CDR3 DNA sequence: TGTGCCAGCAAGGACAGGGAATGGCTAGCGGCCAACAATGAGCAGTTCTTC.

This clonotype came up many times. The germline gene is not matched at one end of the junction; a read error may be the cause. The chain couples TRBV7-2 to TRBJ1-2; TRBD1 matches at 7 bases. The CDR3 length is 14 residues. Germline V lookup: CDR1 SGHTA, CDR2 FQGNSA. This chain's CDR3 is CAGSSYRGSYGYTF. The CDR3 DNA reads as TGTGCCGGCAGCTCGTACAGGGGAAGCTATGGCTACACCTTC.